The source of this T cell receptor beta chain is a study of CD8 T cells in ankylosing spondylitis. General study findings and limits: Disease-linked clones had a CD8+ phenotype and relatively low frequency in peripheral blood. Existing reports had already noted some motif variants in reactive arthritis synovial fluid and blood.

J was trimmed by 1 base and V by 7 bases; bases with no gene match: 3. The CDR3 extends over 14 amino acids. CDR1 is SGHKS and CDR2 is YYEKEE in the germline V gene (reference sequence). This clonotype turned up a few times. What it binds is unknown. As the method for making TCR beta libraries, quantitative 5'-RACE with molecular barcodes was used. TCRdb analysed the 5' RACE reads with MiXCR anew, one entry per CDR3 protein. The table includes 270,000 or so distinct CDR3 sequences, roughly 18% detected once. The sample comprised blood, either unsorted or a sorted T cell fraction (not recorded which). This TCR derives from a male donor with ankylosing spondylitis or in good health (not recorded which). This rearrangement joins TRBV5-5 to TRBJ2-1; 9 nucleotides agree with TRBD2. In DNA form, the CDR3 reads TGTGCCAGCCTTGGACTAGCGTCCTACAATGAGCAGTTCTTC. Protein sequence: CASLGLASYNEQFF.